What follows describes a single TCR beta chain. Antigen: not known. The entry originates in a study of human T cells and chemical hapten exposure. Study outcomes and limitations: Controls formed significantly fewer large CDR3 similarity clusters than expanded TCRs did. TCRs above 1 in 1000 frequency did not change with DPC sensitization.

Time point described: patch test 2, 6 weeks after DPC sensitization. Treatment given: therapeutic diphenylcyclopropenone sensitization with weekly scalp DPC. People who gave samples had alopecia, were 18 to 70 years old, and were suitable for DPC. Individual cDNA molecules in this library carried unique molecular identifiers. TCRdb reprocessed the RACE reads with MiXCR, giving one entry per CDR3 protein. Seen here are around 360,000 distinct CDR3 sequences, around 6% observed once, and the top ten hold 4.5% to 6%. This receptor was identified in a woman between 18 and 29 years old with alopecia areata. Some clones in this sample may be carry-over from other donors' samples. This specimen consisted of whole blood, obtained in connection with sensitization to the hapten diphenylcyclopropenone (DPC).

CDR3 coding DNA: TGTGCCAGCAGCCCCGGGACTAGCGGGGTTCTTTTTGGAGATACGCAGTATTTT. This codes for CASSPGTSGVLFGDTQYF. This sequence joins TRBV28 and TRBJ2-3; 13 positions agree with TRBD2. V shed 6 bases and J 5 bases; nucleotides not matched to a gene: 14. CDR1 is MDHEN and CDR2 is SYDVKM in the germline V gene. The CDR3 spans 18 residues.